This T cell receptor beta chain was identified in a study of vaccination effects on CD4 cells after COVID-19. Profiled with immunoSEQ multiplex PCR; TCRdb holds only in-frame clones, not every one. Of about 23,000 clones in the sample, roughly four fifths were seen once. General observations from the study: The study had few convalescent patients and no early post-infection timepoints. Clones arising from infection and from vaccination showed marked clonal contraction late after vaccination.

Concerning this clone itself: The antigen is unknown.

The ends lost 5 bases at V and 3 bases at J; junction bases unmatched: 9. From germline, CDR1 is SQVTM and CDR2 ANQGSEA. The CDR3 sequence is 15 residues long. ViraFEST expansion of antigen-specific CD4+ T cells with viral peptide pools preceded sequencing. Following an approximately ten-day culture, CD4+ T cells were purified. Nucleocapsid antibodies stayed negative before and after vaccination, showing no earlier SARS-CoV-2 infection. Each well held approximately 1.8 million PBMC cultured with 7.5 to 10 ug/ml peptides and approximately 11 IU/ml IL-2. Cultures received IL-2 medium that replaced half the medium on days 3 and 7.

V is TRBV29-1 and J is TRBJ2-2; TRBD1 matches at 7 bases. Source: CD4+ T cells from PBMCs cultured with SARS-CoV-2 spike peptides, taken before COVID-19 vaccination. This TCR came from a human donor who received a COVID-19 vaccine. The CDR3 here is CSVYQQGTYTGELFF. Here the CDR3 DNA reads TGCAGCGTTTACCAACAGGGGACGTACACCGGGGAGCTGTTTTTT.